Following are 24 T cell receptor beta chains from one sample sequenced in a study of cytomegalovirus exposure and HLA in healthy donors. TCRdb's copy holds only in-frame clones and misses some; the assay was immunoSEQ multiplex PCR. This repertoire shows tens of thousands of clones, over 85% found once; its top ten account for approximately 8.1%. The sample comprised PBMCs. Receptors originate from a woman aged 18-29 years in good health and CMV-seropositive.

The chain joins TRBV14 to TRBJ2-1, with D possibly TRBD2 on 5 matching bases. V dropped 1 base and J dropped 9 bases, with 10 bases sitting between them. There are 13 residues in the CDR3. Germline V gene data show CDR1 as SGHDN and CDR2 as FVKESK. CDR3 coding DNA: TGTGCCAGCAGCCAAGTGCTAGGAGGTGAGCAGTTCTTC. This codes for CASSQVLGGEQFF.

The rearrangement joins TRBV5-1 to TRBJ2-1, with a tentative D call TRBD2 (6 bases). The length of the CDR3 is 13 residues. V was shortened by 4 bases and J by 7 bases, with 12 bases between the two germline ends. Germline CDR1 is SGHRS and CDR2 is YFSETQ. CDR3 nucleotides: TGCGCCAGCAGCATAGGGACTTCTAATGAGCAGTTCTTC. This gives the protein CASSIGTSNEQFF.

The chain links TRBV19 to TRBJ1-1; D uncertain. The V gene's germline CDR1 is LNHDA and CDR2 SQIVND (reference sequence). The V end was cut by 5 bases, the J end by 3 bases, with 10 bases between. The CDR3 loop spans 13 amino acids. CDR3 DNA sequence: TGTGCCAGTAGTTGGAGTTGGGACACTGAAGCTTTCTTT. Its protein product is CASSWSWDTEAFF. Complete variable domain (other parts from reference TRBV19 and TRBJ1-1): DGGITQSPKYLFRKEGQNVTLSCEQNLNHDAMYWYRQDPGQGLRLIYYSQIVNDFQKGDIAEGYSVSREKKESFPLTVTSAQKNPTAFYLCASSWSWDTEAFFGQGTRLTVV.

V and J are TRBV10-1 and TRBJ2-5; D unclear. CDR1 and CDR2 (germline): WNHNN, SYGVQD (reference sequence). This CDR3 contains 13 residues. Trimming pared 10 bases from V and 4 bases from J, leaving 16 bases between. CDR3 region: CATARVSGETQYF. Here the CDR3 DNA reads TGCGCCACCGCTCGGGTGTCGGGAGAGACCCAGTACTTC.

The chain employs TRBV5-4 and TRBJ1-2; TRBD1 might be the D (6 bases). Trimming took 3 bases from V and 0 from J, leaving 12 bases between them. CDR1 and CDR2 (germline): SGHNT, YYREEE (reference sequence). The CDR3 is 15 amino acids. This chain's CDR3 is CASSSWTASNYGYTF. CDR3 DNA: TGTGCCAGCAGCTCCTGGACAGCTTCTAACTATGGCTACACCTTC.

The sample holds a few counts of this clone. This sequence joins TRBV2 and TRBJ1-3; no clear D gene. CDR1 and CDR2 from the germline V gene are SNHLY and FYNNEI. The V end lost 0 bases, the J end lost 0 bases, and 9 bases lay between the germline ends. The CDR3 runs 16 residues. The CDR3: CASSEALGFSGNTIYF. The CDR3 nucleotides are TGTGCCAGCAGTGAAGCGCTCGGGTTCTCTGGAAACACCATATATTTT.

The genes are TRBV27 and TRBJ1-2; 7 bases are shared with TRBD1. Per the germline V gene, CDR1 is MNHEY and CDR2 is SMNVEV (reference sequence). The CDR3 covers 15 residues. Germline trimming cut 3 bases from V and 8 bases from J; bases unmatched to any gene: 12. The CDR3 sequence is CASSLIRGGKEGYTF. CDR3 bases: TGTGCCAGCAGTTTGATCAGAGGGGGCAAGGAAGGCTACACCTTC.

V is TRBV2 and J is TRBJ2-7, with 8 bases fitting TRBD1. This CDR3 has 12 amino acids. After removal of 6 bases from V and 11 bases from J, the junction contained 9 bases not matched to a gene. The germline CDR1 and CDR2 sequences are SNHLY and FYNNEI. DNA of the CDR3: TGTGCCAGCAGGGGGACAATACAGGGGGAGTACTTC. Encoded protein: CASRGTIQGEYF.

This rearrangement joins TRBV18 to TRBJ1-5, with D perhaps TRBD1 (5 bases). V was cut by 3 bases and J by 2 bases, with 14 bases left in between. The CDR3 sequence is 16 residues long. Per the germline V gene, CDR1 is KGHSH and CDR2 is LQKENI. The CDR3, as DNA: TGTGCCAGCTCACCTCAGGGAGGCCCGGGCAATCAGCCCCAGCATTTT. Translated: CASSPQGGPGNQPQHF.

The genes are TRBV27 and TRBJ1-3; D not resolved. Trimming cost V 2 bases and J 7 bases, with 9 bases left between them. Germline assignment: CDR1 MNHEY and CDR2 SMNVEV (reference sequence). This CDR3 spans 13 amino acids. The chain's CDR3 is CASSLKGGNTIYF. In DNA form, the CDR3 reads TGTGCCAGCAGTTTAAAAGGAGGGAACACCATATATTTT.

The chain recombines TRBV7-3 with TRBJ2-2, with D maybe TRBD1 (6 bases). The germline V gene has CDR1 SGHTA and CDR2 FQGTGA. The CDR3 loop spans 14 amino acids. Trimming removed 5 bases from V and 4 bases from J, with 11 bases in between. The DNA for the CDR3 is TGTGCCAGCAGCACTCAGGGGTCCACCGGGGAGCTGTTTTTT. Its protein is CASSTQGSTGELFF.

This clone showed up just once. This sequence joins TRBV5-5 and TRBJ1-5; 9 bases line up with TRBD1. J was trimmed by 3 bases and V by 0 bases; bases with no gene match: 4. The CDR3 length is 16 residues. Germline V gene lookup returns CDR1 SGHKS and CDR2 YYEKEE (reference sequence). The CDR3 nucleotides are TGTGCCAGCAGCTTGGCCGGACAGGGGCCCAATCAGCCCCAGCATTTT. As protein: CASSLAGQGPNQPQHF.

This sequence joins TRBV7-9 and TRBJ1-3, with D hard to call. CDR3 length: 14 amino acids. Per germline, CDR1 SEHNR and CDR2 FQNEAQ (reference sequence). V lost 4 bases and J lost 2, with 9 bases in between. This CDR3 is CASSWEGAGNTIYF. Written as DNA, the CDR3 is TGTGCCAGCAGCTGGGAGGGTGCTGGAAACACCATATATTTT.

The V and J genes are TRBV5-4 and TRBJ2-5, with TRBD2 matching over 13 bases. CDR1 is SGHNT, CDR2 YYREEE, per germline (reference sequence). After removal of 3 bases from V and 4 bases from J, the junction contained 12 bases not matched to a gene. The CDR3 sequence is 18 residues long. CDR3 protein: CASSSHGGTSGVRETQYF. Written as DNA, the CDR3 is TGTGCCAGCAGCTCACACGGCGGGACTAGCGGGGTACGAGAGACCCAGTACTTC.

The chain employs TRBV28 and TRBJ2-7; maybe TRBD1 (6 bases). The CDR3 contains 12 residues. The V end lost 6 bases, the J end lost 3 bases, and 9 bases lay between the germline ends. Germline V lookup: CDR1 MDHEN, CDR2 SYDVKM. The CDR3 spells CASRGQFYEQYF. The CDR3 bases are TGTGCCAGCAGAGGACAGTTCTACGAGCAGTACTTC.

V usage is TRBV14 and J usage is TRBJ2-3; 12 positions match TRBD2. CDR3 size: 19 residues. The V segment lost 4 bases and the J segment 6 bases; nucleotides outside the gene matches: 17. Germline CDR1 and CDR2: SGHDN and FVKESK. CDR3 in amino acids: CASSPHRRTSGDAYDTQYF. The CDR3 DNA is TGTGCCAGCAGCCCCCACCGGCGGACTAGCGGGGACGCCTATGATACGCAGTATTTT. Using reference TRBV14 and TRBJ2-3 for the parts outside the CDR3, the full variable domain is EAGVTQFPSHSVIEKGQTVTLRCDPISGHDNLYWYRRVMGKEIKFLLHFVKESKQDESGMPNNRFLAERTGGTYSTLKVQPAELEDSGVYFCASSPHRRTSGDAYDTQYFGPGTRLTVL.

This chain links TRBV6-1 with TRBJ1-2; no reliable D call. CDR1 and CDR2 (germline): MNHNS, SASEGT. CDR3 length: 15 residues. V lost 4 bases and J lost 4, with 16 bases in between. For the CDR3, the DNA is TGTGCCAGCAGTGGACCAGCAGTGGGCCTCTATGGCTACACCTTC. This sequence encodes CASSGPAVGLYGYTF.

The gene calls are TRBV7-9 and TRBJ1-5, with TRBD1 matching 9 bases. V lost 5 bases, J lost 7 bases, and 6 bases stayed unmatched. CDR1 SEHNR and CDR2 FQNEAQ come from the germline V gene (reference sequence). This CDR3 spans 14 amino acids. The CDR3 here is CASSRTGVGQPQHF. DNA of the CDR3: TGTGCCAGCAGCCGGACAGGGGTTGGGCAGCCCCAGCATTTT.

V is TRBV4-3 and J is TRBJ1-2; a weak D match, TRBD1 (5 bases). The CDR3 is 14 residues long. From germline, CDR1 is LGHNA and CDR2 YSLEER. Trimming pared 0 bases from V and 8 bases from J, leaving 13 bases between. The CDR3: CASSQDGAYPGYTF. The DNA for the CDR3 is TGCGCCAGCAGCCAAGATGGGGCTTATCCAGGCTACACCTTC.

This clone is a singleton in its sample. The rearrangement joins TRBV27 to TRBJ1-1; D is perhaps TRBD1 (6 bases). The germline V and J ends were trimmed by 5 bases and 1 base, with 14 bases remaining between them. CDR3 length equals 15 residues. Germline V CDR1 and CDR2: MNHEY, SMNVEV (reference sequence). CDR3 bases: TGTGCCAGCAGTGCCCCCGGGACACCGAACACTGAAGCTTTCTTT. The encoded protein is CASSAPGTPNTEAFF.

This sequence joins TRBV9 and TRBJ2-1; 10 nucleotides line up with TRBD2. Germline CDR1 reads SGDLS; CDR2 reads YYNGEE. The J segment lost 5 bases and the V segment lost 4 bases, leaving 6 bases of the junction unmatched. The CDR3 sequence is 15 residues long. DNA for the CDR3: TGTGCCAGCAGCCTCAGCGGGGGGGCCCACAATGAGCAGTTCTTC. Protein product: CASSLSGGAHNEQFF. Together with reference TRBV9 and TRBJ2-1, the CDR3 gives the full variable domain: DSGVTQTPKHLITATGQRVTLRCSPRSGDLSVYWYQQSLDQGLQFLIQYYNGEERAKGNILERFSAQQFPDLHSELNLSSLELGDSALYFCASSLSGGAHNEQFFGPGTRLTVL.

The genes are TRBV7-2 and TRBJ2-1; 7 nucleotides align to TRBD2. Germline V gives CDR1 SGHTA, CDR2 FQGNSA. The CDR3 has 16 residues. J gave up 0 bases and V 0 bases, and 2 bases lay outside the gene matches. This chain's CDR3 is CASSLAGGGSYNEQFF. CDR3 nucleotides: TGTGCCAGCAGCTTAGCGGGGGGGGGCTCCTACAATGAGCAGTTCTTC.

The chain employs TRBV6-6 and TRBJ2-7; 11 bases agree with TRBD2. Per the germline V gene, CDR1 is MNHNY and CDR2 is SVGAGI (reference sequence). Unmatched junction bases numbered 4, after V lost 2 bases and J lost 4 bases. CDR3 length equals 15 residues. The CDR3 DNA is TGTGCCAGCAGTTACGGGGCTAGCGGGGGGTACGAGCAGTACTTC. Amino acid sequence: CASSYGASGGYEQYF.

This sequence joins TRBV5-6 and TRBJ1-6; 8 nucleotides align to TRBD1. The V and J ends lost 0 bases and 8 bases, in that order; junction bases with no gene match: 4. CDR3 size: 15 residues. CDR1 SGHDT and CDR2 YYEEEE come from the germline V gene. CDR3 in DNA: TGTGCCAGCAGCTTGGGCCTGACAGGGGATTCACCCCTCCACTTT. Its protein is CASSLGLTGDSPLHF.